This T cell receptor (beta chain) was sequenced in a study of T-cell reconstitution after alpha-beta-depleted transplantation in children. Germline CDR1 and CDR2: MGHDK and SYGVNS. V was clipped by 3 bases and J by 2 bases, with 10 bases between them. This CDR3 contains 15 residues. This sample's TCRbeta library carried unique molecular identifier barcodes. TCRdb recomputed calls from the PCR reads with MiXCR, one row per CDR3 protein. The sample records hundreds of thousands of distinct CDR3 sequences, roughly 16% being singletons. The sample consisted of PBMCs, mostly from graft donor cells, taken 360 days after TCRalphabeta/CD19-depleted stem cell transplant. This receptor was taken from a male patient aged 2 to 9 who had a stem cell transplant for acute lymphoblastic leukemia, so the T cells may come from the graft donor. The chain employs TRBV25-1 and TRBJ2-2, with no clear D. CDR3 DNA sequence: TGTGCCAGCAGTGATCCAGGAGTCAACACCGGGGAGCTGTTTTTT. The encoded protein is CASSDPGVNTGELFF.